This TCR beta chain was found in a study of blood T cell repertoires in COVID-19. Study-wide background: The cDNA or gDNA used as material had been derived from T cells, B-cell-depleted T cells, or PBMCs.

Generated by immunoSEQ multiplex PCR, the TCRdb table keeps only in-frame clones and is missing some. The sample has some 120,000 clones, around 76% seen once. CDR1 and CDR2 (germline): SGHNT, YYREEE (reference sequence). Deletions cut 4 bases from V and 0 bases from J, with 14 bases between. This CDR3 is 15 amino acids long. The sequence came from a human donor in a cohort sampled during active COVID-19. The chain combines TRBV5-4 with TRBJ2-7; possible D gene TRBD1, 6 bases. Material: peripheral blood. CDR3 residues: CASSGLRGYSYEQYF. The CDR3 nucleotides read TGTGCCAGCAGCGGTCTCAGGGGATACTCCTACGAGCAGTACTTC.